A selection of T cell receptor beta chains follows, all from one sample in a study of T cell changes during pregnancy in multiple sclerosis. TCRdb's table, derived via immunoSEQ multiplex PCR, lists solely in-frame clones and lacks some. Among 75,000 to 80,000 clones listed, 89% were seen once. Sequenced material: peripheral blood, taken before pregnancy. Receptors originate from a female donor with multiple sclerosis, enrolled in a pregnancy study. Both conserved end residues are part of each CDR3. Each record gives: V gene, J gene, CDR3 protein.

v_call: TRBV5-1; j_call: TRBJ2-1; cdr3_aa: CASSPTGQGNEQFF
v_call: TRBV20-1; j_call: TRBJ1-5; cdr3_aa: CSATRSSYF
v_call: TRBV2; j_call: TRBJ1-1; cdr3_aa: CASRGGLGTEAFF
v_call: TRBV5-1; j_call: TRBJ1-4; cdr3_aa: CASSKQGGVEEKLFF
v_call: TRBV27; j_call: TRBJ1-1; cdr3_aa: CASSLRTEFTEAFF
v_call: TRBV5-4; j_call: TRBJ1-1; cdr3_aa: CASSKDTTTTEAFF
v_call: TRBV7-9; j_call: TRBJ1-1; cdr3_aa: CASSLGQGKTEAFF
v_call: TRBV4-3; j_call: TRBJ1-6; cdr3_aa: CASSRLTGDEGSPLHF
v_call: TRBV25-1; j_call: TRBJ2-3; cdr3_aa: CASNGLAGPDTQYF
v_call: TRBV19; j_call: TRBJ1-4; cdr3_aa: CASSGDSFNEKLFF
v_call: TRBV30; j_call: TRBJ1-3; cdr3_aa: CAWSVSGRNTIYF
v_call: TRBV9; j_call: TRBJ2-3; cdr3_aa: CASSVTAEATVDTQYF
v_call: TRBV9; j_call: TRBJ2-4; cdr3_aa: CASSGTGGENIQYF
v_call: TRBV28; j_call: TRBJ2-7; cdr3_aa: CASSLIPSTYEQYF
v_call: TRBV5-1; j_call: TRBJ2-7; cdr3_aa: CASRGRASYEQYF
v_call: TRBV7-6; j_call: TRBJ2-7; cdr3_aa: CASSTRQGPEAEQYF
v_call: TRBV4-1; j_call: TRBJ2-3; cdr3_aa: CASSQESWEQSTDTQYF
v_call: TRBV25-1; j_call: TRBJ2-7; cdr3_aa: CASSAWGGEQYF
v_call: TRBV5-4; j_call: TRBJ1-4; cdr3_aa: CASSTATGATNEKLFF
v_call: TRBV6-4; j_call: TRBJ1-6; cdr3_aa: CASSDISGGSPLHF
v_call: TRBV6-6; j_call: TRBJ2-1; cdr3_aa: CASLGQPVYNEQFF
v_call: TRBV23-1; j_call: TRBJ1-5; cdr3_aa: CASSQSEKGADQPQHF
v_call: TRBV30; j_call: TRBJ2-3; cdr3_aa: CAWQTGGRTQYF
v_call: TRBV30; j_call: TRBJ1-6; cdr3_aa: CAWSAQMDSNLHF
v_call: TRBV7-2; j_call: TRBJ2-7; cdr3_aa: CASSLRDRAYEQYF
v_call: TRBV19; j_call: TRBJ1-1; cdr3_aa: CASSTRGRTEAFF
v_call: TRBV6-5; j_call: TRBJ2-1; cdr3_aa: CASSYSSGDGGNEQFF
v_call: TRBV7-9; j_call: TRBJ2-5; cdr3_aa: CARRGRGNKTQYF
v_call: TRBV7-2; j_call: TRBJ2-1; cdr3_aa: CASSLVQRSSYNEQFF
v_call: TRBV5-1; j_call: TRBJ2-3; cdr3_aa: CASSFGQGITDTQYF
v_call: TRBV5-1; j_call: TRBJ2-7; cdr3_aa: CASSAGTGYEQYF
v_call: TRBV18; j_call: TRBJ2-1; cdr3_aa: CASSPPTSLDYNEQFF
v_call: TRBV27; j_call: TRBJ2-5; cdr3_aa: CASSLTGVEETQYF
v_call: TRBV19; j_call: TRBJ1-5; cdr3_aa: CASSTNRVGQPQHF
v_call: TRBV7-2; j_call: TRBJ2-1; cdr3_aa: CASSLGGGGYNEQFF
v_call: TRBV6-5; j_call: TRBJ2-7; cdr3_aa: CASRKQRNTGEQYF
v_call: TRBV20-1; j_call: TRBJ2-1; cdr3_aa: CSARKPTEQFF
v_call: TRBV4-3; j_call: TRBJ2-3; cdr3_aa: CASSQDKRGRSTDTQYF
v_call: TRBV18; j_call: TRBJ2-5; cdr3_aa: CASSPLRDGQETQYF
v_call: TRBV7-6; j_call: TRBJ2-6; cdr3_aa: CASSLGTGLSGANVLTF
v_call: TRBV5-1; j_call: TRBJ2-2; cdr3_aa: CASAGQANTGELFF
v_call: TRBV6-1; j_call: TRBJ1-6; cdr3_aa: CASGTSSYNSPLHF
v_call: TRBV18; j_call: TRBJ2-7; cdr3_aa: CASSPLEEQYF
v_call: TRBV27; j_call: TRBJ2-5; cdr3_aa: CASRGSSASGQETQYF
v_call: TRBV10-3; j_call: TRBJ1-1; cdr3_aa: CAIRPYGENTEAFF
v_call: TRBV5-6; j_call: TRBJ1-1; cdr3_aa: CASSLELTATEAFF
v_call: TRBV5-8; j_call: TRBJ2-5; cdr3_aa: CASSPRVGETQYF
v_call: TRBV6-1; j_call: TRBJ2-3; cdr3_aa: CASSEAQRGADTQYF
v_call: TRBV30; j_call: TRBJ2-3; cdr3_aa: CAWRTSGGTDTQYF
v_call: TRBV7-9; j_call: TRBJ1-1; cdr3_aa: CASSADTLNTEAFF
v_call: TRBV7-2; j_call: TRBJ1-4; cdr3_aa: CASSQRTSANEKLFF
v_call: TRBV27; j_call: TRBJ2-2; cdr3_aa: CASSLSPAGGVTGELFF
v_call: TRBV5-8; j_call: TRBJ1-2; cdr3_aa: CASSLGEASYTF
v_call: TRBV5-1; j_call: TRBJ1-1; cdr3_aa: CASSFGRMNTEAFF
v_call: TRBV9; j_call: TRBJ2-2; cdr3_aa: CASSVGGTGRSPWGTGELFF
v_call: TRBV9; j_call: TRBJ1-3; cdr3_aa: CASSVDWASGNTIYF
v_call: TRBV4-1; j_call: TRBJ1-2; cdr3_aa: CASSPTGGNYGYTF
v_call: TRBV6-6; j_call: TRBJ1-2; cdr3_aa: CASSPLRYGYTF
v_call: TRBV5-6; j_call: TRBJ2-2; cdr3_aa: CASSSILAGGGTGELFF
v_call: TRBV29-1; j_call: TRBJ1-1; cdr3_aa: CSVRSGEGTEAFF